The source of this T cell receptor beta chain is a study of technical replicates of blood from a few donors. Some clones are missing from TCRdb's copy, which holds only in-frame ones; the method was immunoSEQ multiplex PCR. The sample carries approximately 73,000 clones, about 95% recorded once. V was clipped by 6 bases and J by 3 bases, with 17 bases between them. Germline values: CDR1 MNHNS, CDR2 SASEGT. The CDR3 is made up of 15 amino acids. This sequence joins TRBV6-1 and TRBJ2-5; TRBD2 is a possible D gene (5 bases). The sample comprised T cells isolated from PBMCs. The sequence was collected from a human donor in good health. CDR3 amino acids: CASSPPGFWKETQYF. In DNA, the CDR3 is TGTGCCAGCAGCCCCCCGGGGTTCTGGAAAGAGACCCAGTACTTC.